Presented here are 9 T cell receptor beta chains from one specimen sequenced in a study of cytomegalovirus exposure and HLA in healthy donors. It was with 60 Vbeta and 13 Jbeta primers that the PCR ran. This table comes from immunoSEQ multiplex PCR, and its TCRdb copy is limited to in-frame clones, with some not included. The sample includes roughly 200,000 clones, around 77% of them seen just once. Specimen: PBMCs. These receptor sequences come from a man aged 55 to 70 in good health and CMV-seronegative.

This clone was picked up a small number of times. The CDR3 DNA follows: TGTGCCAGCTCACGGGTAATCGGGACTGATAATGAAAAACTGTTTTTT. Protein sequence: CASSRVIGTDNEKLFF. V and J are TRBV18 and TRBJ1-4; tentatively, D is TRBD1 (5 bases). The CDR3 runs to 16 residues. The V gene's germline CDR1 is KGHSH and CDR2 LQKENI. Trimming removed 4 bases at V and 4 bases at J, with 16 bases between.

The chain couples TRBV27 to TRBJ2-2; unclear D gene. Germline V gene sequence: CDR1 MNHEY, CDR2 SMNVEV (reference sequence). The CDR3 runs to 13 residues. Trimming stripped 5 bases from V and 5 bases from J, with 9 bases between. CDR3 nucleotides: TGTGCCAGCAGTCCCTTCGTAACCGGGGAGCTGTTTTTT. This encodes CASSPFVTGELFF.

About this clone itself: The same CDR3 is also encoded by other DNA sequences in this sample. The J gene is TRBJ2-3, the V gene TRBV7-2, with D unresolved. V dropped 4 bases and J dropped 0 bases, with 8 bases sitting between them. This CDR3 has 14 residues. The germline V gene has CDR1 SGHTA and CDR2 FQGNSA. CDR3 sequence (DNA): TGTGCCAGCAGCTCCCTCCCTAGCACAGATACGCAGTATTTT. Translated, it gives CASSSLPSTDTQYF.

The chain is built from TRBV5-1 and TRBJ2-1; D not certain. The V and J ends lost 0 bases and 4 bases respectively, with 5 bases between them. The CDR3 consists of 13 residues. Germline CDR1 and CDR2: SGHRS and YFSETQ. The CDR3 spells CASSLDTYNEQFF. CDR3 nucleotides: TGCGCCAGCAGCTTGGACACATACAATGAGCAGTTCTTC.

This chain links TRBV6-1 with TRBJ2-1; D unresolved. This CDR3 region has 16 residues. The germline V and J ends were trimmed by 1 base and 0 bases, with 10 bases remaining between them. CDR1 and CDR2 (germline): MNHNS, SASEGT. The chain's CDR3 is CASSEVPRGSYNEQFF. CDR3 coding DNA: TGTGCCAGCAGTGAAGTACCCCGCGGCTCCTACAATGAGCAGTTCTTC.

V gene TRBV18 combines with J gene TRBJ1-1; no clear D gene. The germline V gene encodes CDR1 KGHSH and CDR2 LQKENI. The V end was cut by 6 bases, the J end by 4 bases, with 18 bases between. The CDR3 has 15 amino acids. The DNA for the CDR3 is TGTGCCAGCTCGCCCACCATGGGAGGCGGCACTGAAGCTTTCTTT. As protein: CASSPTMGGGTEAFF.

The chain combines TRBV27 with TRBJ1-1, with TRBD1 identical over 10 bases. Germline V lookup: CDR1 MNHEY, CDR2 SMNVEV (reference sequence). CDR3 length: 15 residues. V lost 5 bases to trimming and J lost 3 bases; unmatched junction nucleotides: 6. As DNA, the CDR3 is TGTGCCAGCAGTCAAGGGACAGGGGCATACACTGAAGCTTTCTTT. Encoded protein: CASSQGTGAYTEAFF.

The chain is built from TRBV5-6 and TRBJ2-5, with 9 bases that match TRBD2. Near its end, the DNA agrees better with TRBJ2-7, so the J call may be wrong. CDR1 and CDR2 (germline): SGHDT, YYEEEE. The CDR3 runs 14 residues. The CDR3 protein is CASSLGLADYEQYF. In DNA form, the CDR3 reads TGTGCCAGCAGCTTGGGACTAGCGGACTACGAGCAGTACTTC.

The chain carries TRBV30 and TRBJ2-7, with 10 bases identical to TRBD1. Germline CDR1 GTSNPN, CDR2 SVGIG (reference sequence). This CDR3 has 15 amino acids. Losses at the gene ends were 1 base for V and 2 bases for J; bases not matched to a gene: 5. CDR3 DNA sequence: TGTGCCTGGAGTGCCGGGACAGGGGCCCCCTACGAGCAGTACTTC. It translates to CAWSAGTGAPYEQYF. Supplemented by reference TRBV30 and TRBJ2-7, the full variable domain reads SQTIHQWPATLVQPVGSPLSLECTVEGTSNPNLYWYRQAAGRGLQLLFYSVGIGQISSEVPQNLSASRPQDRQFILSSKKLLLSDSGFYLCAWSAGTGAPYEQYFGPGTRLTVT.